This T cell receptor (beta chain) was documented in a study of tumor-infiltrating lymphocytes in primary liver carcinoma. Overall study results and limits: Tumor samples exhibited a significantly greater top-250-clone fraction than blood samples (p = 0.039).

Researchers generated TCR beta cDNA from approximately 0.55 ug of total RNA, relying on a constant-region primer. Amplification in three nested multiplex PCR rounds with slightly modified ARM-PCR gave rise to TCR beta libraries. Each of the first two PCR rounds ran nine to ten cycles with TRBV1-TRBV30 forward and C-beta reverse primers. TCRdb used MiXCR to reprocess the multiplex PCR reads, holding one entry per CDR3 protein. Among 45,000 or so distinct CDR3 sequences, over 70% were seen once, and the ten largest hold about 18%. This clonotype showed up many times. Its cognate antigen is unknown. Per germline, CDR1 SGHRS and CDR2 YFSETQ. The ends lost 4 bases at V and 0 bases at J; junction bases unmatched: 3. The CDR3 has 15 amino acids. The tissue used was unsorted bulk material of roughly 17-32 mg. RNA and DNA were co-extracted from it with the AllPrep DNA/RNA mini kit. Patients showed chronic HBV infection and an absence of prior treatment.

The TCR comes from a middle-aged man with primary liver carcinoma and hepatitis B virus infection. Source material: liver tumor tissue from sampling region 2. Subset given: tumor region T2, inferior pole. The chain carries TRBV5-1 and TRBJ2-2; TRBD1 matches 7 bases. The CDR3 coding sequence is TGCGCCAGCAGCGGAACAGGGGCGAACACCGGGGAGCTGTTTTTT. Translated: CASSGTGANTGELFF. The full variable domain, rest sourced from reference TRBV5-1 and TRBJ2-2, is KAGVTQTPRYLIKTRGQQVTLSCSPISGHRSVSWYQQTPGQGLQFLFEYFSETQRNKGNFPGRFSGRQFSNSRSEMNVSTLELGDSALYLCASSGTGANTGELFFGEGSRLTVL.